Presented here are 20 T cell receptor beta chains from one specimen sequenced in a study of T cell repertoires in cytomegalovirus infection. One entry per CDR3 protein results from TCRdb running MiXCR on the reads. Here the sample spans 150,000 to 200,000 distinct CDR3 sequences, around 14% being singletons. The sequenced sample consisted of PBMCs. These receptors were taken from a human donor in good health (CMV status not recorded). Some clones in this sample may be carry-over from other donors' samples.

This chain connects TRBV18 to TRBJ2-7, with a weak D call TRBD1 (6 bases). The V end lost 0 bases, the J end lost 6 bases, and 15 bases lay between the germline ends. CDR1 is KGHSH, CDR2 LQKENI, per germline. This CDR3 comprises 15 residues. CDR3 region: CASSPPMTGYPEQYF. Written as DNA, the CDR3 is TGTGCCAGCTCACCACCGATGACAGGATATCCCGAGCAGTACTTC.

Only a few counts were recorded for this clonotype. The rearrangement joins TRBV29-1 to TRBJ2-3, with 8 bases lining up with TRBD1. Germline trimming cut 7 bases from V and 2 bases from J; bases unmatched to any gene: 5. Germline CDR1 is SQVTM and CDR2 is ANQGSEA. The CDR3 spans 13 residues. The CDR3 DNA sequence: TGCAGCGCGGACAGGGATCTCACAGATACGCAGTATTTT. It codes for CSADRDLTDTQYF.

This clonotype was observed at least ten times. The chain combines TRBV7-2 with TRBJ1-2; TRBD1 might be the D (5 bases). This CDR3 contains 16 residues. V shed 5 bases and J shed 1 base, with 17 bases lying between them. CDR1 and CDR2 (germline): SGHTA, FQGNSA. The CDR3 sequence is CASSPDTGRGNYGYTF. The CDR3 DNA follows: TGTGCCAGCAGCCCCGATACCGGGAGGGGTAACTATGGCTACACCTTC.

The rearrangement links TRBV7-9 to TRBJ2-4; 9 nucleotides align to TRBD1. CDR1 is SEHNR and CDR2 is FQNEAQ in the germline V gene (reference sequence). This CDR3 has 15 residues. V lost 5 bases and J lost 2; bases outside the gene matches: 4. The CDR3 region has the DNA TGTGCCAGCAGCCCGACAGGGGGATCCAAAAACATTCAGTACTTC. This encodes CASSPTGGSKNIQYF. The complete variable domain, with remaining parts taken from reference TRBV7-9 and TRBJ2-4, reads DTGVSQNPRHKITKRGQNVTFRCDPISEHNRLYWYRQTLGQGPEFLTYFQNEAQLEKSRLLSDRFSAERPKGSFSTLEIQRTEQGDSAMYLCASSPTGGSKNIQYFGAGTRLSVL.

This clonotype was seen many times. The chain links TRBV6-2 or TRBV6-3 to TRBJ2-7; TRBD1 is a possible D gene (6 bases). CDR3 size: 14 residues. CDR1 and CDR2 from the germline V gene are MNHEY and SVGEGT. V lost 2 bases to trimming and J lost 5 bases, with 13 bases between them. The CDR3 loop is CASSYPGGGNEQYF. The CDR3 nucleotides read TGTGCCAGCAGTTACCCCGGTGGGGGCAACGAGCAGTACTTC.

The chain employs TRBV18 and TRBJ1-1, with 7 bases that match TRBD1. Germline V gives CDR1 KGHSH, CDR2 LQKENI. CDR3 length: 14 amino acids. V lost 4 bases, J lost 3 bases, and 5 bases stayed unmatched. The DNA for the CDR3 is TGTGCCAGCTCACGCGATCAGGGGGACACTGAAGCTTTCTTT. Its translation is CASSRDQGDTEAFF.

This clonotype was observed at least ten times. This chain joins TRBV7-2 and TRBJ2-1; D is unresolved. Germline lookup yields CDR1 SGHTA and CDR2 FQGNSA. CDR3 length: 14 amino acids. V lost 4 bases and J lost 13, with 20 bases in between. CDR3 amino acids: CASSSIFRTGPQFF. For the CDR3, the DNA is TGTGCCAGCAGCTCGATTTTTCGAACCGGACCCCAGTTCTTC.

This clonotype has a handful of counts. The CDR3 nucleotides are TGCAGCGTTATGGGGGTCGGAACCGGGGAGCTGTTTTTT. Protein product: CSVMGVGTGELFF. The chain carries TRBV29-1 and TRBJ2-2; D possibly matches TRBD1 or TRBD2 (5 bases each). The V gene's germline CDR1 is SQVTM and CDR2 ANQGSEA. The CDR3 extends over 13 amino acids. V was pared by 5 bases and J by 5 bases, with 12 bases between.

The chain couples TRBV14 to TRBJ2-1, with no clear D. Germline V gene data show CDR1 as SGHDN and CDR2 as FVKESK. The length of the CDR3 is 13 residues. The germline V and J ends were trimmed by 2 bases and 12 bases, with 14 bases remaining between them. The CDR3 coding sequence is TGTGCCAGCAGCCAAAACGAGCGTGGCCGGCAGTTCTTC. This gives the protein CASSQNERGRQFF.

This clonotype was found once. J is TRBJ2-1 and V is TRBV12-3 or TRBV12-4; 7 bases agree with TRBD1. The V and J ends lost 6 bases and 2 bases, in that order; junction bases with no gene match: 10. The CDR3 has 16 amino acids. This chain's CDR3 is CASSLPGTVPYNEQFF. DNA for the CDR3: TGTGCCAGCAGCCTCCCCGGGACAGTCCCCTACAATGAGCAGTTCTTC.

The rearrangement joins TRBV4-1 to TRBJ2-1; the D is unclear. V gave up 7 bases and J gave up 2 bases, with 15 bases separating them. CDR3 length: 15 amino acids. Germline V gives CDR1 MGHRA, CDR2 YSYEKL. Written as DNA, the CDR3 is TGCGCCAGCACCTCTCACGCCTCGACCTACAATGAGCAGTTCTTC. Translation gives CASTSHASTYNEQFF.

V and J are TRBV6-5 and TRBJ2-1, with D possibly TRBD1 on 6 matching bases. CDR3 size: 13 residues. Germline V CDR1 and CDR2: MNHEY, SVGAGI. V lost 6 bases, J lost 4 bases, and 10 bases lay in between. The CDR3 region has the DNA TGTGCCAGCAGGAAGGGACAATACAATGAGCAGTTCTTC. This translates into CASRKGQYNEQFF.

The chain's CDR3 is CASTLAKNEQFF. CDR3 DNA sequence: TGTGCCAGCACCCTCGCAAAAAATGAGCAGTTCTTC. The rearrangement joins TRBV7-2 to TRBJ2-1; no firm D call. Trimming removed 7 bases at V and 7 bases at J, with 11 bases between. From germline, CDR1 is SGHTA and CDR2 FQGNSA. This CDR3 has 12 amino acids.

Many counts were recorded for this clonotype. For the CDR3, the DNA is TGCGCCAGCAGCTTGGCCAAGCGGGAGAGCTACAATGAGCAGTTCTTC. It encodes CASSLAKRESYNEQFF. V is TRBV5-1 and J is TRBJ2-1, with 8 nucleotides matching TRBD2. CDR3 length equals 16 residues. With 0 bases clipped from V and 3 bases from J, the junction kept 5 bases outside the gene matches. CDR1 and CDR2 (germline): SGHRS, YFSETQ.

In this sample, this clonotype turned up a few times. The chain joins TRBV2 to TRBJ1-2; 12 bases align to TRBD1. V trimming: 7 bases; J trimming: 8 bases; junction bases outside the gene matches: 11. Germline V gene data show CDR1 as SNHLY and CDR2 as FYNNEI. The CDR3 loop spans 15 amino acids. The CDR3, as DNA: TGTGCCAGCACCCCAGATGGCGGGACAGGGGGCGGCTACACCTTC. It translates to CASTPDGGTGGGYTF.

At least ten counts were recorded for this clonotype. This chain joins TRBV4-1 and TRBJ1-3; D unclear. CDR3 length equals 15 residues. V was pared by 1 base and J by 2 bases, with 9 bases between. The V gene's germline CDR1 is MGHRA and CDR2 YSYEKL. The CDR3 sequence is CASSQVRWAGNTIYF. CDR3 DNA: TGCGCCAGCAGCCAAGTAAGATGGGCTGGAAACACCATATATTTT.

There are many counts of this clonotype. The gene calls are TRBV7-2 and TRBJ2-1; 9 bases are a match to TRBD1. This CDR3 spans 15 amino acids. Germline V gene lookup returns CDR1 SGHTA and CDR2 FQGNSA. Trimming took 5 bases from V and 6 from J; bases not matched to a gene: 8. CDR3 sequence (DNA): TGTGCCAGCAGCCGCGGGACAGGGAATAGCAATGAGCAGTTCTTC. Translated: CASSRGTGNSNEQFF.

The chain is built from TRBV7-9 and TRBJ1-1; 8 bases fit TRBD1. Looked up from germline, CDR1 is SEHNR and CDR2 is FQNEAQ (reference sequence). This CDR3 is 15 amino acids long. J lost 2 bases, V lost 8 bases, and 10 bases had no gene match. The CDR3 region is CASRDRSRLNTEAFF. The CDR3, as DNA: TGTGCCAGCCGGGACAGGTCAAGGTTAAACACTGAAGCTTTCTTT.

The genes are TRBV15 and TRBJ2-1; D not certain. V gave up 1 base and J gave up 0 bases, with 7 bases separating them. This CDR3 has 15 residues. Germline V CDR1 and CDR2: LNHNV, YYDKDF (reference sequence). The chain's CDR3 is CATSRAGSSYNEQFF. The CDR3 nucleotides read TGTGCCACCAGCAGAGCGGGCAGCTCCTACAATGAGCAGTTCTTC.

The table lists this clonotype with many counts. V usage is TRBV6-6 and J usage is TRBJ2-7; D is undetermined. The germline gives CDR1 MNHNY, CDR2 SVGAGI (reference sequence). The CDR3 is made up of 13 amino acids. The V gene lost 5 bases and the J gene lost 3 bases, with 11 bases spanning the gap. The chain's CDR3 is CASSRAELYEQYF. As DNA, the CDR3 is TGTGCCAGCAGTCGAGCTGAGCTCTACGAGCAGTACTTC.